The 14 T cell receptor beta chains reported below all come from one sample, sequenced in a study of cytomegalovirus exposure and HLA in healthy donors. PCR involved 60 Vbeta and 13 Jbeta primers. Clones were read by immunoSEQ multiplex PCR, and TCRdb kept only the in-frame ones, dropping some. The repertoire holds roughly 200,000 clones, with roughly 79% as singletons. Specimen: PBMCs. These receptors all come from a male donor in good health and CMV-seronegative.

This clone was counted once. The chain has TRBV6-5 and TRBJ1-1; 8 nucleotides match TRBD1. The CDR3 loop spans 14 amino acids. CDR1 and CDR2 from the germline V gene are MNHEY and SVGAGI. The trim removed 4 bases at V and 4 bases at J, leaving 5 bases unmatched. In DNA, the CDR3 is TGTGCCAGCAGTTCCCAGGGGGCGGTCACTGAAGCTTTCTTT. Amino acid sequence: CASSSQGAVTEAFF.

This clone was seen a few times. The chain has TRBV30 and TRBJ1-1; D ambiguous. V was pared by 2 bases and J by 11 bases, with 18 bases between. This CDR3 comprises 13 residues. Germline loops: CDR1 GTSNPN, CDR2 SVGIG (reference sequence). The CDR3 protein is CAWSPPLGGKAFF. CDR3 coding DNA: TGTGCCTGGAGTCCACCCCTAGGAGGGAAGGCTTTCTTT.

The chain links TRBV28 to TRBJ1-5; D may be TRBD1 (5 bases). The V gene lost 7 bases and the J gene lost 2 bases, with 27 bases spanning the gap. The CDR3 extends over 19 amino acids. CDR1 and CDR2 (germline): MDHEN, SYDVKM. The CDR3 nucleotides read TGTGCCAGCACTCTCTCTCCCCTTGGTCGGCAGGGTGGCAATCAGCCCCAGCATTTT. It is translated as CASTLSPLGRQGGNQPQHF.

This clone has just one count. The chain combines TRBV28 with TRBJ2-1, with 9 bases lining up with TRBD2. This CDR3 has 16 residues. J lost 8 bases, V lost 5 bases, and 13 bases had no gene match. Germline V CDR1 and CDR2: MDHEN, SYDVKM. The CDR3 DNA sequence: TGTGCCAGCAGTCCCCCCGGACTAGCGTTTTTCCATGAGCAGTTCTTC. The encoded protein is CASSPPGLAFFHEQFF.

V and J are TRBV20-1 and TRBJ2-1, with D perhaps matching TRBD2 (5 bases). CDR1 DFQATT and CDR2 SNEGSKA come from the germline V gene (reference sequence). V lost 6 bases to trimming and J lost 8 bases, with 11 bases between them. The CDR3 is 11 residues long. The DNA of the CDR3 is TGCAGTGCGACGGGGTTCGATGAGCAGTTCTTC. Encoded protein: CSATGFDEQFF.

The chain couples TRBV28 to TRBJ2-1, with D uncertain. V was trimmed by 4 bases and J by 5 bases, leaving 3 bases between them. This CDR3 comprises 11 residues. Germline CDR1 MDHEN, CDR2 SYDVKM. The chain's CDR3 is CASSSNNEQFF. The CDR3 DNA is TGTGCCAGCAGTTCCAACAATGAGCAGTTCTTC.

This sequence joins TRBV10-3 and TRBJ2-5; D remains unclear. The J call may be wrong; the DNA end is better matched by TRBJ2-7. The germline V gene encodes CDR1 ENHRY and CDR2 SYGVKD. The CDR3 consists of 11 residues. CDR3 in amino acids: CAISVNYEQYF. As DNA, the CDR3 is TGTGCCATCAGTGTAAACTACGAGCAGTACTTC.

This clone was detected only a few times. The chain has TRBV15 and TRBJ1-5; D might be TRBD1 (6 bases). Germline V gives CDR1 LNHNV, CDR2 YYDKDF (reference sequence). The V and J ends lost 4 bases and 0 bases respectively, with 13 bases between them. The CDR3 runs to 16 residues. The CDR3 region is CATSITDRLSNQPQHF. CDR3 in DNA: TGTGCCACCAGCATAACGGACAGACTTAGCAATCAGCCCCAGCATTTT.

This clone was counted once. The rearrangement joins TRBV7-9 to TRBJ1-6, with 7 nucleotides matching TRBD1. The germline V gene encodes CDR1 SEHNR and CDR2 FQNEAQ (reference sequence). V lost 5 bases and J lost 7; bases outside the gene matches: 8. This CDR3 is 15 amino acids long. The CDR3 here is CASSPAGTENSPLHF. DNA for the CDR3: TGTGCCAGCAGCCCAGCAGGGACAGAAAATTCACCCCTCCACTTT.

This clone has a single count. The genes are TRBV27 and TRBJ1-5; possibly TRBD1 for D (5 bases). Germline V gene data show CDR1 as MNHEY and CDR2 as SMNVEV (reference sequence). There are 14 residues in the CDR3. V shed 2 bases and J shed 2 bases, with 7 bases lying between them. CDR3 residues: CASSLRGGNQPQHF. In DNA form, the CDR3 reads TGTGCCAGCAGTTTACGGGGGGGCAATCAGCCCCAGCATTTT.

The CDR3 here is CASSLSRTNYGYTF. CDR3 coding DNA: TGTGCCAGTAGCCTATCCCGCACCAACTATGGCTACACCTTC. This chain connects TRBV19 to TRBJ1-2; no reliable D call. Per the germline V gene, CDR1 is LNHDA and CDR2 is SQIVND (reference sequence). Between the trimmed V and J ends, which lost 6 bases and 2 bases, there was a span of 13 bases. The CDR3 totals 14 residues.

J is TRBJ2-1 and V is TRBV7-6, with TRBD2 matching 11 bases. The CDR3 runs to 17 residues. CDR1 and CDR2 (germline): SGHVS, FNYEAQ. J gave up 1 base and V 5 bases, and 7 bases lay outside the gene matches. The CDR3 loop reads CASSRTSGGLSYNEQFF. DNA for the CDR3: TGTGCCAGCAGCCGTACTAGCGGGGGCCTGTCCTACAATGAGCAGTTCTTC. The whole variable domain, filled in from reference TRBV7-6 and TRBJ2-1, reads GAGVSQSPRYKVTKRGQDVALRCDPISGHVSLYWYRQALGQGPEFLTYFNYEAQQDKSGLPNDRFSAERPEGSISTLTIQRTEQRDSAMYRCASSRTSGGLSYNEQFFGPGTRLTVL.

V gene TRBV6-5 combines with J gene TRBJ2-3, with D possibly being TRBD1 (5 bases). Germline values: CDR1 MNHEY, CDR2 SVGAGI. This CDR3 comprises 14 residues. Trimming stripped 5 bases from V and 4 bases from J, with 13 bases between. The CDR3 DNA follows: TGTGCCAGCAGTCTCAGGGTGGTCTCAGATACGCAGTATTTT. It encodes CASSLRVVSDTQYF.

The sample holds a few counts of this clone. The V and J genes are TRBV30 and TRBJ1-2; 8 nucleotides match TRBD1. This CDR3 has 16 amino acids. The germline CDR1 and CDR2 sequences are GTSNPN and SVGIG (reference sequence). Germline trimming cut 3 bases from V and 0 bases from J; bases unmatched to any gene: 9. The CDR3 spells CAWRSGQGPANYGYTF. CDR3 nucleotides: TGTGCCTGGAGGAGTGGACAGGGTCCAGCTAACTATGGCTACACCTTC.